This T cell receptor beta chain was sequenced during a study of T cell responses to AZD1222 COVID-19 vaccine (dated by TCRdb to the early 2020s). Broadly, across the study: TCR sequencing was performed for roughly 250 trial participants, of whom approximately 200 were given two doses of AZD1222 and around 26 were given two doses of MenACWY control vaccine. Trial participants were enrolled by age into 18-55, 56-69 and 70-plus year subgroups, with 148, 28 and 57 TCR-sequenced participants respectively.

Study-wide conclusions, independent of this receptor: Most participants were white British and females outnumbered males, and the authors suggested that clonal diversity may have been underestimated. Because no samples from the day 14 peak response were available, repertoires could be characterized only after the peak T cell response. In the small 56-69-year group, the increase in depth fell short of significance, most likely because of low power. Spike-specific TCR breadth and depth rose significantly after two AZD1222 doses compared with day 0 and with MenACWY recipients. Epitopes outside the regions mutated in the B.1.351 and B.1.1.7 variants were reportedly recognized by nearly half of the unique spike-specific TCRs. Conclusions about previously exposed vaccinees are limited, since just five or six AZD1222 recipients were seropositive for SARS-CoV-2 at baseline. Vaccine-associated CD4 TCRs spanned the whole spike protein, with dominant responses in regions 160-218 and 743-854.

The CDR3 regions of human TCRbeta chains were subjected to immunosequencing. Turning to the authors' computational methods: TCRs in the repertoires were compared against a reference library of SARS-CoV-2-specific TCRs that had been generated with the MIRA antigen-specificity platform. Breadth was defined as the fraction of unique TCRs that were SARS-CoV-2-associated, and depth was defined as the fraction of total T cells that were SARS-CoV-2-associated. Using the MIRA data, each spike-specific TCR was assigned both to the spike region to which the TCR was reactive and to a CD4 or CD8 class. Log10-transformed breadth and depth values were compared by one-way ANOVA with Sidak's multiple comparisons tests. Not all clones reach the TCRdb copy of this immuneACCESS table, which keeps in-frame sequences only. Checked studies attribute under half of the gap to unresolved V genes and leave the rest unexplained. V, J and clone size are those of that table, while D and trimming were read from the DNA. Across this sample there are 45,000 to 55,000 clones, with about 86% seen only once. Approximately 7% of the sample goes to the ten largest clones.

For this clone: Its specific antigen is unknown. There are no base qualities to consult, and no much larger clone falls within one base.

Explained via the paper, the time point label denotes: about 28 days (+/-7) after the second vaccine dose. AZD1222 recipients with second doses at about 4 weeks or about 12 weeks were pooled, because spike-specific TCR depth and breadth did not differ between schedules. The vaccinee samples were drawn from two UK trials, COV001 and COV002, one of which was a single-blind randomized controlled phase 2/3 trial testing AZD1222 (ChAdOx1 nCoV-19) in healthy adults. For TCRbeta chain sequencing, PBMC samples were collected from trial participants at day 0 and at day 28 after the second dose. For CDR1 and CDR2, the germline V gene (reference sequence) lists LGHDT and YNNKEL. The CDR3 sequence holds 13 residues, the cysteine and phenylalanine included. Only CDR3 DNA is held: 39 bases, read in frame from base 1. V and J are truncated by 4 bases and 1 base respectively, leaving an intervening sequence of 8 bases.

The chain is made from TRBV3-1 (or the pseudogene TRBV3-2) and TRBJ2-7; the D gene is perhaps TRBD1, on 5 matching bases. This specimen was peripheral blood, taken 28 days after the second AZD1222 dose. The source is an adult who received the AZD1222 COVID-19 vaccine. CDR3 protein: CASSLQGSYEQYF. The DNA is TGTGCCAGCAGCCTCCAGGGATCCTACGAGCAGTACTTC.